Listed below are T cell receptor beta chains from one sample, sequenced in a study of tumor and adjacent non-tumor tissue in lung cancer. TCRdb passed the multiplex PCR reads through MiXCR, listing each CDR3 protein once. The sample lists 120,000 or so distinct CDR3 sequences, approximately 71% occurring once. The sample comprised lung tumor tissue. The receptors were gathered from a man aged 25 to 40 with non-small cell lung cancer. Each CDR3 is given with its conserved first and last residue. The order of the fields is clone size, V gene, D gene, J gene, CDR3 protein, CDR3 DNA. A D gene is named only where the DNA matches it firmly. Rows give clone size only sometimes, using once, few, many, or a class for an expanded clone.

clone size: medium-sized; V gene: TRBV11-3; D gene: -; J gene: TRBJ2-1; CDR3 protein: CASSLLDRDNEQFF; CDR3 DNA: TGTGCCAGCAGCTTGCTGGACAGAGACAATGAGCAGTTCTTC
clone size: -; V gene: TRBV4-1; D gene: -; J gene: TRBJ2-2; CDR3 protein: CASSQEKGTPGYTGELFF; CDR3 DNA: TGCGCCAGCAGCCAAGAAAAAGGGACACCCGGGTACACCGGGGAGCTGTTTTTT
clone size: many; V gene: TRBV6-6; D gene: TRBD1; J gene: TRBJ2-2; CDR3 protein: CASSWDRANTGELFF; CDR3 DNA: TGTGCCAGCAGTTGGGACAGGGCGAACACCGGGGAGCTGTTTTTT
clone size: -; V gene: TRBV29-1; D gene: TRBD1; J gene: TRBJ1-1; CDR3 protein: CSVSQGASTEAFF; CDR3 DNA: TGCAGCGTGAGCCAGGGGGCGAGCACCGAAGCTTTCTTT
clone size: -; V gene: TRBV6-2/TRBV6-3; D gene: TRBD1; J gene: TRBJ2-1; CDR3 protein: CASSYSAGQGYLSSYNVQSF; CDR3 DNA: TGTGCCAGCAGTTATTCGGCGGGACAGGGCTACCTAAGCTCCTACAATGTGCAGTCCTTC
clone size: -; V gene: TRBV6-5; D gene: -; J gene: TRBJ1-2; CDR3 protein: CASNIGRGLGSGYTF; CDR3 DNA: TGTGCCAGCAATATAGGGAGGGGACTGGGGTCTGGCTACACCTTC
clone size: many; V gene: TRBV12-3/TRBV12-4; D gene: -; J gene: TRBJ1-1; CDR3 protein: CASSLLVPGRFTEAFF; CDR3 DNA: TGTGCCAGCAGCCTTTTAGTACCGGGACGGTTCACTGAAGCTTTCTTT
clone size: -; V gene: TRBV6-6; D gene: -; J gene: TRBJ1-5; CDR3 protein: CASSFDTSNQPQHF; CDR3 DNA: TGTGCCAGCAGCTTCGACACTAGCAATCAGCCCCAGCATTTT
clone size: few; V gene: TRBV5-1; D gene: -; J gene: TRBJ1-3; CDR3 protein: CASSLYAEPGNTIYF; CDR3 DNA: TGCGCCAGCAGCTTGTATGCGGAGCCGGGAAACACCATATATTTT
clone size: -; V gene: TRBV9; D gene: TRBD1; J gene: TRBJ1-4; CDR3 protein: CASSKSDRVEKLFF; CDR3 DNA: TGTGCCAGCAGCAAGAGTGACAGGGTTGAAAAACTGTTTTTT
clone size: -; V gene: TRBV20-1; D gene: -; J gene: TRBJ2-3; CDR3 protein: CSATGTCGHTDTQYF; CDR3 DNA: TGCAGCGCTACAGGGACTTGCGGACACACAGATACGCAGTATTTT
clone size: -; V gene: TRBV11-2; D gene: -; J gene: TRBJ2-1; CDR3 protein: CASSRVGGYGFF; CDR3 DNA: TGTGCCAGCAGCCGGGTGGGGGGTTATGGGTTCTTC
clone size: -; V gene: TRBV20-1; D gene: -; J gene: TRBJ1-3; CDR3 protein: CSATRTGNSGNTIYF; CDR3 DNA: TGCAGTGCTACCAGAACAGGGAACTCTGGAAACACCATATATTTT
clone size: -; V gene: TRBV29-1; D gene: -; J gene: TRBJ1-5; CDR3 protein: CSLAGSSYQPQHF; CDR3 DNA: TGCAGCCTTGCAGGCAGTAGTTATCAGCCCCAGCATTTT
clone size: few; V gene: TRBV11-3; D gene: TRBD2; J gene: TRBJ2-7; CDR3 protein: CASTRGLVYEQYF; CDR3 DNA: TGTGCCAGCACACGGGGACTAGTATACGAGCAGTACTTC
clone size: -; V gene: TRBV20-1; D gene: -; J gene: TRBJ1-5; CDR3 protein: CNATGRGTINQPQHF; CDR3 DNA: TGCAATGCTACAGGTCGCGGGACGATCAATCAGCCCCAGCATTTT
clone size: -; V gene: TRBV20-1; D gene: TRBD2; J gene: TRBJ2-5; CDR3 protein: CSVRDERGRKTHYF; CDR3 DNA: TGCAGTGTTAGAGATGAGCGGGGAAGGAAGACCCACTACTTC
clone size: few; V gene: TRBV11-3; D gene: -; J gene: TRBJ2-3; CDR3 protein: CASSTRGTDTQYF; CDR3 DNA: TGTGCCAGCAGCACCAGGGGTACAGATACGCAGTATTTT
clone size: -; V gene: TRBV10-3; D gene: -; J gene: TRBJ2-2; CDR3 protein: CAIAGREGTEELFF; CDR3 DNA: TGTGCCATCGCGGGCAGGGAAGGAACCGAGGAGCTGTTTTTT
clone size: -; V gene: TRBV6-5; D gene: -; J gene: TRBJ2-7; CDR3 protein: CASNYGGNTYEQYF; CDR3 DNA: TGTGCCAGCAATTACGGCGGGAACACCTACGAGCAATACTTC
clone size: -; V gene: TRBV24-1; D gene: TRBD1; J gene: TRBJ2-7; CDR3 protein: CATSPGGHEQYF; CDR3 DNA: TGTGCCACCAGTCCAGGGGGCCACGAGCAGTACTTC
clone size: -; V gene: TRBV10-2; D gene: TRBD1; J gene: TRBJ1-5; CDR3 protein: CASNAGGTGQPQHF; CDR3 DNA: TGCGCCAGCAATGCAGGGGGCACGGGACAGCCCCAGCATTTT